This T cell receptor (beta chain) was identified during a study of tumor-infiltrating lymphocytes in primary liver carcinoma. Study-wide results and caveats: Detection in all five tumor regions applied to only about 7-24% of top clones. Overlap between tumor regions exceeded overlap of tumor with adjacent tissue or blood.

Trimming cost V 3 bases and J 7 bases; bases outside gene matches: 8. Germline CDR1 and CDR2: DFQATT and SNEGSKA (reference sequence). The CDR3 loop spans 14 amino acids. About this clonotype itself: Its antigen is unidentified.

With a constant-region primer, TCR beta cDNA was made from 450 to 500 ng of total RNA. A slightly modified ARM-PCR protocol with three nested multiplex PCR rounds produced these TCR beta libraries. Two initial PCR rounds of roughly 10 cycles each paired TRBV1-TRBV30 forward primers with a C-beta reverse primer. Using its own MiXCR run on the multiplex PCR reads, TCRdb lists one record per CDR3 protein. In the table there are 100,000 or so distinct CDR3 sequences, about three quarters of which are singletons. Co-extracted RNA and DNA came from 20-30 mg of unsorted bulk tissue. The clonotype originates from a woman between 55 and 75 years old with primary liver carcinoma and hepatitis B virus infection. Input material: liver tumor tissue from sampling region 5. Noted subset: tumor region T5, tumor centre. V usage is TRBV20-1 and J usage is TRBJ2-1; TRBD2 aligns across 8 bases. CDR3 in amino acids: CSARSGRVMNEQFF. For the CDR3, the DNA is TGCAGTGCTAGGTCCGGGAGGGTCATGAATGAGCAGTTCTTC.